The source of this T cell receptor beta chain is a study of OX40 agonist ivuxolimab in advanced cancers. Whole-study context: Ivuxolimab is a fully human IgG2 antibody that activates OX40 (CD134). Participants, 82.7% male, averaged roughly 60 years of age, ranging from roughly 20 to 85. A partial response was reached by three patients: one with hepatocellular carcinoma and two with cutaneous melanoma.

The table lists this clone with a count of one. If patients had autoimmune disease history or systemic immunosuppression, they were excluded. The CDR3 consists of 16 residues. Germline CDR1 is SGHDN and CDR2 is FVKESK. The junction had 7 bases not matched to a gene; V was cut back by 3 bases and J by 4 bases. Some clones are missing from TCRdb's copy, which holds only in-frame ones; the method was immunoSEQ multiplex PCR. The sample contains around 53,000 clones, about four fifths of which appear only once. Sample: CD4+ or CD8+ T cells sorted from blood, taken in a trial of the OX40 agonist ivuxolimab. J is TRBJ2-1 and V is TRBV14; 9 positions agree with TRBD2. The TCR originated in an adult with an advanced solid tumor such as melanoma, head and neck, liver or kidney cancer. The CDR3 reads CASSHIAGEWYNEQFF. The CDR3 bases are TGTGCCAGCAGCCACATAGCGGGAGAGTGGTACAATGAGCAGTTCTTC.